Here is one T cell receptor (beta chain) with its context. What it binds is not known. The table came from immunoSEQ multiplex PCR; TCRdb's copy has only in-frame clones and leaves some out. This sample has some 180,000 clones, with about nine tenths found just once. This specimen belongs to a study of T cell responses to AZD1222 COVID-19 vaccine. Study-level points and caveats: Only a handful of individuals given AZD1222 were seropositive at baseline. The peak T cell response came first, and repertoires were sampled only after it. The reported proportion of spike-specific TCRs targeting unmutated variant regions was nearly half. It should be noted that donors were predominantly white British and more often female, and clonal diversity was possibly underestimated.

The clonotype was recovered from an adult who received the AZD1222 COVID-19 vaccine. The sequencing used peripheral blood, collected 28 days after the second AZD1222 dose.

The CDR3 sequence: CASKTETRNTEAFF. The CDR3 DNA is TGCGCCAGCAAGACAGAGACGAGGAACACTGAAGCTTTCTTT. V is TRBV23-1 and J is TRBJ1-1; maybe TRBD1 (5 bases). TRBV23-1 is an ORF, and what it does is uncertain. The CDR3 length is 14 residues. V lost 7 bases to trimming and J lost 1 base, with 13 bases between them.